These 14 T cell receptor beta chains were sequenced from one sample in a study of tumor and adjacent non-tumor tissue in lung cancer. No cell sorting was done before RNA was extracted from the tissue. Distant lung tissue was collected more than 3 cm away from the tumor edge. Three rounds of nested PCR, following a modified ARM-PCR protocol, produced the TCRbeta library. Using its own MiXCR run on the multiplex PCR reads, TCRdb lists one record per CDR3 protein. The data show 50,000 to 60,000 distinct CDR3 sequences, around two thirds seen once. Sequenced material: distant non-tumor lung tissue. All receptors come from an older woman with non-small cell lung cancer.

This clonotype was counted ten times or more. CDR3 region: CASSDPQGGQPQHF. The CDR3 nucleotides are TGTGCCAGCAGTGACCCACAGGGGGGGCAGCCCCAGCATTTT. This chain links TRBV28 with TRBJ1-5; 8 nucleotides align to TRBD1. Unmatched junction bases numbered 7, after V lost 5 bases and J lost 7 bases. This CDR3 has 14 amino acids. Germline V CDR1 and CDR2: MDHEN, SYDVKM.

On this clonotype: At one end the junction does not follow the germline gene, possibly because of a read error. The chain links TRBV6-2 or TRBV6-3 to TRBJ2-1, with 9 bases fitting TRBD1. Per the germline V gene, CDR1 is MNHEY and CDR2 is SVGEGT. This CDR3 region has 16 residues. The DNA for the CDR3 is TGTACCAGCAGTTCCTCCACCGGGACAGGGATTCATGAGCAGTTCTTC. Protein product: CTSSSSTGTGIHEQFF.

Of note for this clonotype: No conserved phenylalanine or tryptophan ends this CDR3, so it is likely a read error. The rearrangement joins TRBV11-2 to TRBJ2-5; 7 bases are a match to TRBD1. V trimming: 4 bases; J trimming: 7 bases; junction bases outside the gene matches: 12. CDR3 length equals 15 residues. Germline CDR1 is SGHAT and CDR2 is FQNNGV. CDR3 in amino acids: CASSSTVTGSGTQYI. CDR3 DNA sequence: TGTGCCAGCAGCTCGACAGTGACAGGGAGCGGGACCCAGTACATC.

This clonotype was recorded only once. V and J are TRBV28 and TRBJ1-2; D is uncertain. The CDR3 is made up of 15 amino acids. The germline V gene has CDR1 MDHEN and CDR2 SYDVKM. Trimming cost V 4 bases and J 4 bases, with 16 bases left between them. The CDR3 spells CASSYPSSWGYGYTF. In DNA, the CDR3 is TGTGCCAGCAGTTACCCCTCGAGTTGGGGCTATGGCTACACCTTC.

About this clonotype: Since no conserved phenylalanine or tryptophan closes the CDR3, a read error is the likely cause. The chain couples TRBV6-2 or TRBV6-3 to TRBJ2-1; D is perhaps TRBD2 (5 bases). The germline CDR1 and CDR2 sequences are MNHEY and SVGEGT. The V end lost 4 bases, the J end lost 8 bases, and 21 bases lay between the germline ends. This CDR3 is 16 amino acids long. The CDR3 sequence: CASSSSSGIGIHEQFL. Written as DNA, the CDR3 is TGTGCCAGCAGTTCCTCCTCCGGGATAGGGATTCATGAGCAGTTCCTC.

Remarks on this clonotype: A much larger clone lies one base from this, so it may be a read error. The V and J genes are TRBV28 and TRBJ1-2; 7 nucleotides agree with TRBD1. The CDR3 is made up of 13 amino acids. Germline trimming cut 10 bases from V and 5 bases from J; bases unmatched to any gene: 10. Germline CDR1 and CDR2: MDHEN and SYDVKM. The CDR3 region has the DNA TGTGCCATGATTTCAACAGGGGAGTATGGCTACACCTTC. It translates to CAMISTGEYGYTF.

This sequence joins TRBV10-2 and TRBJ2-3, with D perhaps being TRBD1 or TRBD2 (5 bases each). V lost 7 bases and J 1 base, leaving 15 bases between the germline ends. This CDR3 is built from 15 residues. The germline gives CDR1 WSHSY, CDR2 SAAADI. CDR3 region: CASNARGRGTDTQYF. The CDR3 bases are TGCGCCAGCAATGCCCGGGGACGGGGCACAGATACGCAGTATTTT.

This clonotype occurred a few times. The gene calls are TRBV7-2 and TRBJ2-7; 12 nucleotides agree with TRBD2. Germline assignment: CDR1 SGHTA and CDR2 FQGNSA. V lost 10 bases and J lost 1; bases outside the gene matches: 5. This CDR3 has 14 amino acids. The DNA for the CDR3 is TGTGCCAACAGAACTAGCGGGGGGTCCTACGAGCAGTACTTC. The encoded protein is CANRTSGGSYEQYF.

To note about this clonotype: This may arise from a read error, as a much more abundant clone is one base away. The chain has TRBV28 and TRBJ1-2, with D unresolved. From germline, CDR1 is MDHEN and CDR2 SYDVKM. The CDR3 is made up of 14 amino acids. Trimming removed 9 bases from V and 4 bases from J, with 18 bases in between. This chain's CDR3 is CARSTQAGSYGYTF. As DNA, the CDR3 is TGTGCCAGGAGCACCCAAGCGGGCAGCTATGGCTACACCTTC.

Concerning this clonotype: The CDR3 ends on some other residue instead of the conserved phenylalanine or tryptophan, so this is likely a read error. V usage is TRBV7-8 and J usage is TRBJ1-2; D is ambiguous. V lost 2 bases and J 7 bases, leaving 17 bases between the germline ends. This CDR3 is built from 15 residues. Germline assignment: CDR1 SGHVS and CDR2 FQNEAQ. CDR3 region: CASSLNPAGGGGYTI. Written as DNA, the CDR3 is TGTGCCAGCAGCTTAAACCCGGCAGGAGGTGGTGGCTACACCATC.

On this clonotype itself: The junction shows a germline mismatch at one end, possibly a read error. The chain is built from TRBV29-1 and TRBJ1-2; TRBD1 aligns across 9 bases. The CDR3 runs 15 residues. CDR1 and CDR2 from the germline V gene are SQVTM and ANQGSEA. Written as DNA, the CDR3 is TGCAGCGTCGAAGATCGAGACAGGGGGAGTTATGGCTACACCTTC. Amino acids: CSVEDRDRGSYGYTF. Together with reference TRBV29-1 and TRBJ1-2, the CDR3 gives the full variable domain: SAVISQKPSRDICQRGTSLTIQCQVDSQVTMMFWYRQQPGQSLTLIATANQGSEATYESGFVIDKFPISRPNLTFSTLTVSNMSPEDSSIYLCSVEDRDRGSYGYTFGSGTRLTVV.

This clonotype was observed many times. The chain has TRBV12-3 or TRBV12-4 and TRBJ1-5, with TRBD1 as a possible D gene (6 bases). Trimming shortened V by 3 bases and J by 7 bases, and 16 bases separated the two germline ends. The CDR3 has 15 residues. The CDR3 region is CASSFIPGRGQPQHF. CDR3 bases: TGTGCCAGCAGTTTTATTCCCGGCAGGGGCCAGCCCCAGCATTTT.

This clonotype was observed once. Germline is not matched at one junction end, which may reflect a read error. CDR3 nucleotide sequence: TGTGCCAGCCGGGTCGGGGGCAACGTCCTGATTTTC. Its protein product is CASRVGGNVLIF. The gene calls are TRBV6-1 and TRBJ2-6; D tentatively fits TRBD1 or TRBD2 (6 bases each). This CDR3 region has 12 residues. Germline-derived CDR1 and CDR2 are MNHNS and SASEGT.

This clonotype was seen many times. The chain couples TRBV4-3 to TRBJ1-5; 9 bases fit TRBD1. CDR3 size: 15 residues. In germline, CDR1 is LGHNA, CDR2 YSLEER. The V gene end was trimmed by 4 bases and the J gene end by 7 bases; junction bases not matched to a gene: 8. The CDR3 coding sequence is TGCGCCAGCAGCCTCGCGATGACAGGGGGGCAGCCCCAGCATTTT. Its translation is CASSLAMTGGQPQHF.